What follows are 16 T cell receptor beta chains derived from one specimen sequenced in a study of human versus mouse CDR3 diversity and MHC coevolution. Some clones are missing from TCRdb's copy, which holds only in-frame ones; the method was immunoSEQ multiplex PCR. The sample has about 83,000 clones, 85% to 95% seen once. Sample: naive CD4+ T cells from blood. As for subset: CD45RO-negative CD62L-positive naive CD4 T cells. These receptors were collected from a person aged 30-69 years in good health.

The V call is TRBV6-6, the J call TRBJ1-2, with a weak D call TRBD1 (6 bases). The CDR3 sequence is 12 residues long. Germline-derived CDR1 and CDR2 are MNHNY and SVGAGI (reference sequence). V dropped 10 bases and J dropped 3 bases, with 12 bases sitting between them. The CDR3 nucleotides read TGTGCCACGATACAGGGATACTATGGCTACACCTTC. This codes for CATIQGYYGYTF.

The chain recombines TRBV7-9 with TRBJ2-1; 15 bases fit TRBD2. The CDR3 has 18 residues. Trimming removed 1 base from V and 5 bases from J; junction bases left unmatched: 6. The V gene's germline CDR1 is SEHNR and CDR2 FQNEAQ (reference sequence). The DNA of the CDR3 is TGTGCCAGCAGCTTAGTCGGGGGACTAGCGGGGGGACACAATGAGCAGTTCTTC. Encoded protein: CASSLVGGLAGGHNEQFF. Drawing the rest from reference TRBV7-9 and TRBJ2-1, the complete variable domain is DTGVSQNPRHKITKRGQNVTFRCDPISEHNRLYWYRQTLGQGPEFLTYFQNEAQLEKSRLLSDRFSAERPKGSFSTLEIQRTEQGDSAMYLCASSLVGGLAGGHNEQFFGPGTRLTVL.

The CDR3 DNA sequence: TGTGCCAGCAGCTACCGGACAGGGGGGTCCTACGAGCAGTACTTC. This translates into CASSYRTGGSYEQYF. J is TRBJ2-7 and V is TRBV7-9, with 10 bases aligning to TRBD1. The CDR3 consists of 15 residues. CDR1 and CDR2 from the germline V gene are SEHNR and FQNEAQ (reference sequence). The trim removed 4 bases at V and 1 base at J, leaving 4 bases unmatched.

This chain uses TRBV10-3 with TRBJ2-2; D is perhaps TRBD1 (6 bases). The CDR3 is 15 residues long. Germline CDR1 reads ENHRY; CDR2 reads SYGVKD. Trimming stripped 1 base from V and 4 bases from J, with 10 bases between. The CDR3 DNA is TGTGCCATCAGTGAGTTGCAGGGGCCCACCGGGGAGCTGTTTTTT. Translation gives CAISELQGPTGELFF.

The V and J genes are TRBV18 and TRBJ2-5, with 8 nucleotides matching TRBD1. The germline CDR1 and CDR2 sequences are KGHSH and LQKENI. Trimming at V came to 1 base and at J to 4 bases, leaving 8 bases not matched to a gene. The CDR3 runs 16 residues. The CDR3 here is CASSPLRTGLGETQYF. Here the CDR3 DNA reads TGTGCCAGCTCACCACTTAGGACAGGGCTAGGAGAGACCCAGTACTTC.

V usage is TRBV6-5 and J usage is TRBJ1-2, with 8 bases identical to TRBD1. This CDR3 contains 15 residues. The J segment lost 4 bases and the V segment lost 6 bases, leaving 10 bases of the junction unmatched. The V gene's germline CDR1 is MNHEY and CDR2 SVGAGI. CDR3 nucleotide sequence: TGTGCCAGCAGCCTACCGGGACAGGCAAGCTATGGCTACACCTTC. This translates into CASSLPGQASYGYTF.

V usage is TRBV25-1 and J usage is TRBJ1-6; 8 bases line up with TRBD1. The CDR3 consists of 17 residues. In germline, CDR1 is MGHDK, CDR2 SYGVNS. Germline trimming cut 3 bases from V and 7 bases from J; bases unmatched to any gene: 11. The CDR3 region has the DNA TGTGCCAGCAGTGACCTCAGGTCCGGGACAGGCAATTCACCCCTCCACTTT. Its protein is CASSDLRSGTGNSPLHF.

In DNA form, the CDR3 reads TGTGCCAGTATAAAACAGGGGGCCGGGGAGCTGTTTTTT. Its translation: CASIKQGAGELFF. This rearrangement joins TRBV19 to TRBJ2-2; 8 positions match TRBD1. Germline CDR1 LNHDA, CDR2 SQIVND (reference sequence). Trimming cost V 7 bases and J 6 bases; bases outside gene matches: 4. The CDR3 has 13 amino acids.

This CDR3 reads CASSDGLGQVLGYGYTF. The CDR3 DNA sequence: TGTGCCAGCAGTGACGGACTGGGACAGGTGCTAGGCTATGGCTACACCTTC. V usage is TRBV2 and J usage is TRBJ1-2; 8 bases map to TRBD1. V was clipped by 3 bases and J by 4 bases; unmatched bases: 13. This CDR3 is built from 17 residues. The germline gives CDR1 SNHLY, CDR2 FYNNEI.

V and J are TRBV5-4 and TRBJ2-7; possibly TRBD1 for D (6 bases). Germline lookup yields CDR1 SGHNT and CDR2 YYREEE (reference sequence). The CDR3 covers 14 residues. The V end was cut by 3 bases, the J end by 0 bases, with 10 bases between. The CDR3 coding sequence is TGTGCCAGCAGCTCATCGACAGGCTCCTACGAGCAGTACTTC. It encodes CASSSSTGSYEQYF.

The V and J genes are TRBV6-1 and TRBJ2-7, with D maybe TRBD1 (6 bases). Trimming shortened V by 7 bases and J by 1 base, and 14 bases separated the two germline ends. Germline CDR1 is MNHNS and CDR2 is SASEGT. The CDR3 runs 14 residues. DNA for the CDR3: TGTGCCAGCAAACAGGGTTGGGGTTCCTACGAGCAGTACTTC. It specifies CASKQGWGSYEQYF.

V is TRBV27 and J is TRBJ2-6, with TRBD1 as a possible D gene (7 bases). The CDR3 contains 18 residues. Trimming left V 2 bases short and J 2 bases short, with 16 bases between. CDR1 is MNHEY and CDR2 is SMNVEV in the germline V gene (reference sequence). Here the CDR3 DNA reads TGTGCCAGCAGTTTACGCGGGACAGCTCTAGCTGGGGCCAACGTCCTGACTTTC. It yields the protein CASSLRGTALAGANVLTF. The variable domain in full, completed from reference TRBV27 and TRBJ2-6, reads EAQVTQNPRYLITVTGKKLTVTCSQNMNHEYMSWYRQDPGLGLRQIYYSMNVEVTDKGDVPEGYKVSRKEKRNFPLILESPSPNQTSLYFCASSLRGTALAGANVLTFGAGSRLTVL.

The rearrangement uses TRBV5-1 and TRBJ2-3; TRBD2 matches at 9 bases. The V segment lost 4 bases and the J segment 0 bases; nucleotides outside the gene matches: 3. The CDR3 has 15 amino acids. The germline gives CDR1 SGHRS, CDR2 YFSETQ. The CDR3 nucleotides read TGCGCCAGCAGCGTAAGCGGGGGGAGCACAGATACGCAGTATTTT. Protein product: CASSVSGGSTDTQYF.

The rearrangement uses TRBV27 and TRBJ1-1; 11 bases fit TRBD1. After removal of 5 bases from V and 3 bases from J, the junction contained 8 bases not matched to a gene. The CDR3 consists of 16 residues. Germline CDR1 and CDR2: MNHEY and SMNVEV (reference sequence). This CDR3 is CASSRDRGYKDTEAFF. The CDR3 DNA sequence: TGTGCCAGCAGTCGGGACAGGGGGTATAAGGACACTGAAGCTTTCTTT.

The gene calls are TRBV28 and TRBJ2-7; possible D gene TRBD1, 5 bases. CDR3 length equals 13 residues. Trimming pared 3 bases from V and 5 bases from J, leaving 11 bases between. Per germline, CDR1 MDHEN and CDR2 SYDVKM. CDR3 sequence reads: CASSFQGLDEQYF. Written as DNA, the CDR3 is TGTGCCAGCAGTTTTCAGGGTCTGGACGAGCAGTACTTC.

The chain employs TRBV4-1 and TRBJ2-1, with TRBD2 matching 8 bases. The CDR3 is 16 residues long. V lost 7 bases and J lost 1; bases outside the gene matches: 9. Germline CDR1 MGHRA, CDR2 YSYEKL. The DNA for the CDR3 is TGCGCCAGCACCCAGCGGGGGCTAATTTCCTACAATGAGCAGTTCTTC. Its translation is CASTQRGLISYNEQFF.